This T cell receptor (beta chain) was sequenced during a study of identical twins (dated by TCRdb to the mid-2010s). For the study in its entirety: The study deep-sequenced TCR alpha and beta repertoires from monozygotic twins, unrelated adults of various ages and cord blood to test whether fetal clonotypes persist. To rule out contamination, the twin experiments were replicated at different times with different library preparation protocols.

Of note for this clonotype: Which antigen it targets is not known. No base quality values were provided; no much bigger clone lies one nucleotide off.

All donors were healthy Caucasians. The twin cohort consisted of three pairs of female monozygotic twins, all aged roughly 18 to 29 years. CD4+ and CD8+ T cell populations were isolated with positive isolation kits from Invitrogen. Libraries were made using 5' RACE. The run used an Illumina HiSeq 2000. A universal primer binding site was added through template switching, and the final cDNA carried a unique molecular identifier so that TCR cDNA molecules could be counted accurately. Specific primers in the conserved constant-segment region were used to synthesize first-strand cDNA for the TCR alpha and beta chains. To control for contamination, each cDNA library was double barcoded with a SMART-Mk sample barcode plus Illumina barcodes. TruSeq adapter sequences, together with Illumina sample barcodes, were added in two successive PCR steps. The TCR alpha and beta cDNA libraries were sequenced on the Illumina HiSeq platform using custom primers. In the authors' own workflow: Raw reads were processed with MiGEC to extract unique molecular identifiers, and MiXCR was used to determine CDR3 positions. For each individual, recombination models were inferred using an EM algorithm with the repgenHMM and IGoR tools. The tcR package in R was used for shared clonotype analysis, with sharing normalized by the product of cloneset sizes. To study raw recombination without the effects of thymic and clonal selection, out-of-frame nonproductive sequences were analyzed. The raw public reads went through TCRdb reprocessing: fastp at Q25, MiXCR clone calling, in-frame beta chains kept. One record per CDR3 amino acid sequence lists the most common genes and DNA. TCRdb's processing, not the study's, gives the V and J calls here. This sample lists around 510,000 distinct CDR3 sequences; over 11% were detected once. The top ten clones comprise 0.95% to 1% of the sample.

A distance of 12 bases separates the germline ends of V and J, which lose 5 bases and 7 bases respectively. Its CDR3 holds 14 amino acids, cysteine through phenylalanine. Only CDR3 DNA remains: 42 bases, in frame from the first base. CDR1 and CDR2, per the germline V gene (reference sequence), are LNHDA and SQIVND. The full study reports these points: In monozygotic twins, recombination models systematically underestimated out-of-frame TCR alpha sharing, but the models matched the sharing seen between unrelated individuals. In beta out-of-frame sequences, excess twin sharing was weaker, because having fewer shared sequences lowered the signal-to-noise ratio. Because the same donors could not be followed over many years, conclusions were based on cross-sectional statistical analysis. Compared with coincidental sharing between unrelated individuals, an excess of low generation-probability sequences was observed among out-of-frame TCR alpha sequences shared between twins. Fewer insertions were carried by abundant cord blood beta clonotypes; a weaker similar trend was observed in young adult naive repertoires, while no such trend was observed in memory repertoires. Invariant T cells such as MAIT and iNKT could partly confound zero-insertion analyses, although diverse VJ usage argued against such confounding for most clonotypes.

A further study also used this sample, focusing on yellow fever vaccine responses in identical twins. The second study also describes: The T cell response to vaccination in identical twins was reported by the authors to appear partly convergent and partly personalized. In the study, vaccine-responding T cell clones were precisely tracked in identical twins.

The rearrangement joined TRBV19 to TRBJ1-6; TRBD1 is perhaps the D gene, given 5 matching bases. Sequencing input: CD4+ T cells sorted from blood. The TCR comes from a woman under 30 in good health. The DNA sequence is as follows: TGTGCCAGTAGTGTGGGACGGGGAAATTCACCCCTCCACTTT. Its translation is CASSVGRGNSPLHF.